The clone carrying this TCR beta chain has just a few counts. The record originates from a study of T cell changes during pregnancy in multiple sclerosis. Produced via immunoSEQ multiplex PCR; TCRdb's table is partial and in-frame only. The table shows some 64,000 clones, with just under 90% occurring only once. The V and J ends lost 2 bases and 5 bases, in that order; junction bases with no gene match: 8. This CDR3 is 15 amino acids long. Germline-derived CDR1 and CDR2 are ENHRY and SYGVKD. This chain joins TRBV10-3 and TRBJ1-1; the match to TRBD1 covers 7 bases. The material sequenced was peripheral blood, taken in the first trimester of pregnancy. This clonotype was obtained from a female donor in good health, enrolled as a control in a pregnancy study. The CDR3 DNA follows: TGTGCCATCAGTGAGCCCGGTCAGGGGGAGACTGAAGCTTTCTTT. Translated, it gives CAISEPGQGETEAFF.